A single T cell receptor beta chain is shown here with its context. What it binds is not known. This sample was taken from a study of T cells in localized non-small cell lung cancer. Study conclusions and caveats: Higher blood T cell density went with longer overall survival. In adjacent lung, a median around 55 of the top 100 tumor clones were found. The tumor had only one region sequenced, so heterogeneity remains possible. In uninvolved adjacent lung, T cell clonality reached its highest value, exceeding tumor.

Germline V gene lookup returns CDR1 LNHDA and CDR2 SQIVND (reference sequence). The CDR3 sequence is 12 residues long. V was cut by 7 bases and J by 5 bases, with 8 bases left in between. TCRdb's copy holds only in-frame clones and misses some; the assay was immunoSEQ multiplex PCR. The sample includes some 30,000 clones, around 93% of them seen just once. The sample in question was peripheral blood mononuclear cells, obtained before any cancer treatment. The source of this sequence is a female donor older than 55 with stage II lung adenocarcinoma. The chain is built from TRBV19 and TRBJ2-2; D is unresolved. The CDR3 DNA sequence: TGTGCCAGTAAAACGCGTACCGGGGAGCTGTTTTTT. Translated, it gives CASKTRTGELFF. The full variable domain, rest sourced from reference TRBV19 and TRBJ2-2, is DGGITQSPKYLFRKEGQNVTLSCEQNLNHDAMYWYRQDPGQGLRLIYYSQIVNDFQKGDIAEGYSVSREKKESFPLTVTSAQKNPTAFYLCASKTRTGELFFGEGSRLTVL.